Following are 17 T cell receptor beta chains from one sample sequenced in a study of post-analysis software for immune sequencing data. Findings and caveats of the study: Several TRBV segments occurring more often in patients than controls included TRBV5-6, TRBV5-1 and TRBV20-1.

Unique molecular identifiers featured in each of the TCR beta cDNA libraries. TCRdb ran MiXCR on the PCR reads and lists one entry per CDR3 protein. The sample includes about 820,000 distinct CDR3 sequences, about 53% of them seen just once. These TCRs are of unknown antigen specificity. Sequences were obtained from blood. These receptors all come from a girl between 5 and 17 years old with multiple sclerosis.

The chain joins TRBV20-1 to TRBJ1-5; D call uncertain. CDR3 length equals 13 residues. Trimming shortened V by 1 base and J by 6 bases, and 10 bases separated the two germline ends. The V gene's germline CDR1 is DFQATT and CDR2 SNEGSKA (reference sequence). This CDR3 is CSARALAGQPQHF. CDR3 DNA sequence: TGCAGTGCTAGAGCCTTGGCGGGTCAGCCCCAGCATTTT.

A few counts support this clonotype. V gene TRBV29-1 combines with J gene TRBJ1-1; a possible D gene is TRBD1 (6 bases). The CDR3 has 14 amino acids. Germline CDR1 SQVTM, CDR2 ANQGSEA. The germline V and J ends were trimmed by 8 bases and 2 bases, with 18 bases remaining between them. The CDR3 bases are TGCAGCCCGACGGGGGGCCTATTCAACACTGAAGCTTTCTTT. It yields the protein CSPTGGLFNTEAFF.

This clonotype appeared a few times. The V gene is TRBV12-5, the J gene TRBJ2-1; 11 nucleotides agree with TRBD2. CDR3 length: 22 amino acids. CDR1 is LGHNT and CDR2 is FRNRAP in the germline V gene. After removal of 1 base from V and 0 bases from J, the junction contained 17 bases not matched to a gene. In nucleotides, the CDR3 is TGTGCTAGTGGTTTGGCCTCACCTCTTACTAGCGGGAGTTCCAGCTCCTACAATGAGCAGTTCTTC. Protein product: CASGLASPLTSGSSSSYNEQFF.

The CDR3 DNA reads as TGCGCCAGCAGCAATCTGGGAGTGAATGAGCAGTTCTTC. Translated: CASSNLGVNEQFF. This rearrangement joins TRBV5-1 to TRBJ2-1; D is perhaps TRBD2 (5 bases). Germline CDR1 is SGHRS and CDR2 is YFSETQ. The CDR3 has 13 amino acids. V was pared by 4 bases and J by 7 bases, with 12 bases between.

V gene TRBV5-6 combines with J gene TRBJ1-6, with no clear D. Deletions cut 2 bases from V and 6 bases from J, with 6 bases between. The germline gives CDR1 SGHDT, CDR2 YYEEEE. The CDR3 has 13 amino acids. DNA for the CDR3: TGTGCCAGCAGCTTAGGAACTAATTCACCCCTCCACTTT. Its translation: CASSLGTNSPLHF. The whole variable domain, remainder taken from reference TRBV5-6 and TRBJ1-6, is DAGVTQSPTHLIKTRGQQVTLRCSPKSGHDTVSWYQQALGQGPQFIFQYYEEEERQRGNFPDRFSGHQFPNYSSELNVNALLLGDSALYLCASSLGTNSPLHFGNGTRLTVT.

With regard to this clonotype: The junction and the germline gene differ at one end; a read error may be behind it. The chain joins TRBV24-1 to TRBJ2-7, with 7 bases that match TRBD2. The V gene's germline CDR1 is KGHDR and CDR2 SFDVKD. The CDR3 has 13 amino acids. The CDR3 reads CTTSEGLVSEQYF. The CDR3 region has the DNA TGTACCACCAGTGAAGGACTAGTTTCCGAGCAGTACTTC.

J is TRBJ2-3 and V is TRBV7-9, with 10 bases that match TRBD2. The germline gives CDR1 SEHNR, CDR2 FQNEAQ (reference sequence). This CDR3 is built from 18 residues. Germline trimming cut 1 base from V and 3 bases from J; bases unmatched to any gene: 10. This CDR3 is CASSLGPSGSSGTDTQYF. The DNA for the CDR3 is TGTGCCAGCAGCTTAGGTCCTAGCGGGAGTTCCGGAACAGATACGCAGTATTTT.

The CDR3 protein is CASSLGLAGIGDTQYF. The CDR3 DNA sequence: TGTGCCAGCAGCTTAGGCCTAGCGGGCATAGGAGATACGCAGTATTTT. The rearrangement uses TRBV7-8 and TRBJ2-3; 8 nucleotides match TRBD2. Germline CDR1 and CDR2: SGHVS and FQNEAQ. The junction had 8 bases not matched to a gene; V was cut back by 1 base and J by 5 bases. CDR3 size: 16 residues.

This clonotype was found many times. This rearrangement joins TRBV20-1 to TRBJ2-7, with TRBD1 matching 8 bases. V lost 6 bases and J lost 0; bases outside the gene matches: 4. The CDR3 is 13 residues long. Per the germline V gene, CDR1 is DFQATT and CDR2 is SNEGSKA (reference sequence). The CDR3 spells CSATGGSSYEQYF. Here the CDR3 DNA reads TGCAGTGCCACAGGGGGGAGCTCCTACGAGCAGTACTTC.

This chain uses TRBV7-9 with TRBJ2-3, with TRBD1 as a possible D gene (5 bases). Germline CDR1 SEHNR, CDR2 FQNEAQ (reference sequence). The V end was cut by 1 base, the J end by 5 bases, with 10 bases between. This CDR3 comprises 14 residues. CDR3 region: CASSLDRREDTQYF. CDR3 in DNA: TGTGCCAGCAGCTTAGATCGCAGGGAAGATACGCAGTATTTT. The complete variable domain, with remaining parts taken from reference TRBV7-9 and TRBJ2-3, reads DTGVSQNPRHKITKRGQNVTFRCDPISEHNRLYWYRQTLGQGPEFLTYFQNEAQLEKSRLLSDRFSAERPKGSFSTLEIQRTEQGDSAMYLCASSLDRREDTQYFGPGTRLTVL.

V gene TRBV10-3 combines with J gene TRBJ2-3, with D hard to call. V was cut by 7 bases and J by 0 bases, with 14 bases left in between. Germline V gene sequence: CDR1 ENHRY, CDR2 SYGVKD. This CDR3 region has 15 residues. The CDR3 DNA reads as TGTGCCATCACAGGCGGAGCCTCTAGCACAGATACGCAGTATTTT. Its translation: CAITGGASSTDTQYF.

The chain joins TRBV20-1 to TRBJ1-2; no firm D call. Trimming left V 1 base short and J 4 bases short, with 7 bases between. Germline CDR1 reads DFQATT; CDR2 reads SNEGSKA (reference sequence). This CDR3 has 12 residues. The CDR3 nucleotides are TGCAGTGCTAGAGGGGGTTCCTATGGCTACACCTTC. It is translated as CSARGGSYGYTF.

This clonotype was picked up one time. This chain connects TRBV6-1 to TRBJ1-1; no definite D call. Trimming took 8 bases from V and 3 from J, leaving 7 bases between them. The CDR3 contains 11 residues. CDR1 and CDR2 from the germline V gene are MNHNS and SASEGT. CDR3 nucleotides: TGTGCCAGCGCCGGGTACACTGAAGCTTTCTTT. Its translation: CASAGYTEAFF.

This clonotype was detected a few times. This chain links TRBV15 with TRBJ2-3, with no clear D. V was cut by 0 bases and J by 4 bases, with 11 bases left in between. Germline lookup yields CDR1 LNHNV and CDR2 YYDKDF (reference sequence). This CDR3 contains 15 residues. CDR3 DNA sequence: TGTGCCACCAGCAGAGAATTTCAATTGGCAGATACGCAGTATTTT. It is translated as CATSREFQLADTQYF.

This clonotype was counted once. CDR3 amino acids: CASSVRTSTHEQFF. The DNA for the CDR3 is TGCGCCAGCAGCGTTCGGACTAGCACGCATGAGCAGTTCTTC. The genes are TRBV5-1 and TRBJ2-1, with 8 bases fitting TRBD2. The CDR3 has 14 residues. The ends lost 4 bases at V and 8 bases at J; junction bases unmatched: 8. Germline V lookup: CDR1 SGHRS, CDR2 YFSETQ.

This chain connects TRBV6-2 or TRBV6-3 to TRBJ2-1; D is unclear. V gave up 7 bases and J gave up 4 bases, with 5 bases separating them. Germline V lookup: CDR1 MNHEY, CDR2 SVGEGT. This CDR3 contains 11 residues. CDR3 bases: TGTGCCAGCAACCAGTACAATGAGCAGTTCTTC. This gives the protein CASNQYNEQFF.

The count of this clonotype is one. The chain is built from TRBV5-1 and TRBJ2-1; 16 nucleotides line up with TRBD2. This CDR3 contains 18 residues. Germline V gene lookup returns CDR1 SGHRS and CDR2 YFSETQ. With V trimmed by 4 bases and J by 7 bases, 11 bases remained unmatched. The CDR3 DNA reads TGCGCCAGCAGCAGCTCGTGGCCGGGACTAGCGGGAGGGAATGAGCAGTTCTTC. Amino acids: CASSSSWPGLAGGNEQFF.